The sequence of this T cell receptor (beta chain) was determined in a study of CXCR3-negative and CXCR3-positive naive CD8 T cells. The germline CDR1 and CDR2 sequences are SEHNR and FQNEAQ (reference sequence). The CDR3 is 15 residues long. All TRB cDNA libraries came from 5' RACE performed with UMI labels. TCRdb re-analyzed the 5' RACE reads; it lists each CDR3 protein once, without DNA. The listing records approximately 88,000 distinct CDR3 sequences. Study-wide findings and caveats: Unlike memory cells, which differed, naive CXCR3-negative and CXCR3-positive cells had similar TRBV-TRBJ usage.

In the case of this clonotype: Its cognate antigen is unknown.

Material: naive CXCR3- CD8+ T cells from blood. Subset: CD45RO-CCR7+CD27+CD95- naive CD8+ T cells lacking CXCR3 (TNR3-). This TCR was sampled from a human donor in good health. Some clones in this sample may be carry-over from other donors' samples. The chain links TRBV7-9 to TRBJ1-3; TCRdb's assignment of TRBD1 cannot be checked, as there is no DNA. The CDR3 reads CASSGVRDEGNTIYF.